These T cell receptor beta chains were read from a single sample in a study of blood T cell repertoires in COVID-19. Clones were read by immunoSEQ multiplex PCR, and TCRdb kept only the in-frame ones, dropping some. The data hold just over 300,000 clones, with roughly nine tenths observed a single time. Source material: peripheral blood. The source is a woman aged 25 to 45 with COVID-19, enrolled during active disease. Both conserved end residues are part of each CDR3. D genes are given only for firm matches. Some rows mark clone size as missing; the rest say once, few, many or name a class of expanded clone.

j_call | d_call | v_call | clone_size | cdr3_aa | cdr3_nt
TRBJ2-3 | TRBD2 | TRBV5-1 | . | CASSLRAGGPPDTQYF | TGCGCCAGCAGCTTGAGAGCGGGGGGGCCCCCAGATACGCAGTATTTT
TRBJ2-2 | . | TRBV19 | once | CANRGTEWGGELFF | TGTGCCAATCGGGGGACCGAGTGGGGCGGGGAGCTGTTTTTT
TRBJ2-1 | TRBD1 | TRBV7-2 | few | CASNPGGTGYNEQFF | TGTGCCAGCAACCCCGGCGGGACAGGTTACAATGAGCAGTTCTTC
TRBJ2-2 | TRBD2 | TRBV18 | . | CASSQSVPGLATGELFF | TGTGCCAGCTCACAAAGTGTCCCGGGACTAGCGACCGGGGAGCTGTTTTTT
TRBJ1-1 | TRBD1 | TRBV3-1/TRBV3-2 | . | CASSTQLTGGEAFF | TGTGCCAGCAGCACACAGCTTACAGGGGGAGAAGCTTTCTTT
TRBJ1-5 | . | TRBV5-1 | . | CASSQGIEQPQHF | TGCGCCAGCAGCCAGGGTATAGAACAGCCCCAGCATTTT
TRBJ2-2 | . | TRBV6-5 | . | CACRPIRDTGELFF | TGTGCCTGCCGCCCCATTAGAGACACCGGGGAGCTGTTTTTT
TRBJ1-2 | TRBD1 | TRBV2 | . | CASSQQGDYGYTF | TGTGCCAGCAGTCAACAGGGGGACTATGGCTACACCTTC
TRBJ2-1 | TRBD2 | TRBV28 | . | CASTPSSGGHNEQFF | TGTGCCAGCACCCCTTCTTCGGGGGGGCACAATGAGCAGTTCTTC
TRBJ1-3 | . | TRBV9 | . | CASSVSVTSSGNTIYF | TGTGCCAGCAGCGTATCGGTGACAAGCTCTGGAAACACCATATATTTT
TRBJ2-7 | . | TRBV28 | . | CATTQDTASYEQYF | TGTGCCACCACCCAGGACACCGCCTCCTACGAGCAGTACTTC
TRBJ1-2 | TRBD1 | TRBV5-5 | . | CASSLDRVRTDGYTF | TGTGCCAGCAGCTTAGACAGGGTTAGAACCGATGGCTACACCTTC
TRBJ1-1 | . | TRBV5-1 | . | CASSLVRGTGEAFF | TGCGCCAGCAGCTTGGTTCGGGGAACGGGTGAAGCTTTCTTT
TRBJ2-2 | . | TRBV6-5 | . | CASSLNTGELFF | TGTGCCAGCAGTCTCAACACCGGGGAGCTGTTTTTT
TRBJ2-1 | TRBD2 | TRBV28 | . | CASRRLAGDAYNEQFF | TGTGCCAGCAGAAGACTAGCGGGGGACGCCTACAATGAGCAGTTCTTC
TRBJ1-2 | TRBD1 | TRBV7-8 | . | CASSPTGVEGYTF | TGTGCCAGCAGCCCAACAGGGGTGGAAGGCTACACCTTC
TRBJ1-2 | . | TRBV28 | . | CASSLDTNYGYTF | TGTGCCAGCAGTTTAGACACTAACTATGGCTACACCTTC
TRBJ2-1 | TRBD2 | TRBV7-2 | . | CASSSQVGGGRYEQFF | TGTGCCAGCAGCTCCCAAGTTGGGGGGGGGAGATATGAGCAGTTCTTC
TRBJ1-1 | . | TRBV20-1 | . | CSAYYTEAFF | TGCAGTGCCTATTACACTGAAGCTTTCTTT
TRBJ1-1 | . | TRBV6-5 | . | CASSRDREAFF | TGTGCCAGCAGCCGCGACAGAGAAGCTTTCTTT
TRBJ2-5 | TRBD2 | TRBV7-2 | . | CASSYQTGTSIGGTQYF | TGTGCCAGCAGCTACCAGACCGGGACTAGTATAGGTGGGACCCAGTACTTC
TRBJ2-7 | . | TRBV27 | once | CASSFPRRQGLSYEQYF | TGTGCCAGCAGTTTCCCCCGGCGGCAGGGGCTCTCCTACGAGCAGTACTTC
TRBJ1-2 | TRBD1 | TRBV6-2/TRBV6-3 | few | CASSYWGQLLYGYTF | TGTGCCAGCAGTTACTGGGGACAGCTTCTCTATGGCTACACCTTC
TRBJ2-3 | . | TRBV11-3 | . | CASSPKPDTQYF | TGTGCCAGCAGCCCTAAGCCAGATACGCAGTATTTT
TRBJ2-3 | . | TRBV11-2 | . | CASSLAFDQADTQYF | TGTGCCAGCAGCTTAGCCTTCGACCAGGCAGATACGCAGTATTTT
TRBJ2-3 | TRBD2 | TRBV3-1/TRBV3-2 | . | CASSLGGGAPDTQYF | TGTGCCAGCAGCCTTGGCGGGGGGGCCCCAGATACGCAGTATTTT
TRBJ2-5 | . | TRBV6-5 | . | CASGPGGAEETQYF | TGTGCCAGCGGCCCGGGGGGCGCCGAAGAGACCCAGTACTTC
TRBJ1-2 | TRBD1 | TRBV5-4 | . | CASSSWTGDYGYTF | TGTGCCAGCAGCTCCTGGACAGGGGACTATGGCTACACCTTC